This record looks at one TCR beta chain sequence and its context. The sample's time point: week 3, after first cycle of checkpoint inhibitor. Sequenced by immunoSEQ multiplex PCR; TCRdb stores in-frame clones only, minus some. This sample yields 10,000 or so clones, of which over 70% are seen a single time; approximately 20% belongs to the top ten. This record belongs to a study of blood T cell dynamics during melanoma immunotherapy. The specimen comprised blood, sampled from a patient treated with checkpoint blockade. The receptor was isolated from a human donor with melanoma.

The CDR3 DNA reads TGTGCCAGTAGAGAGCTTCGGGACCGTGATCAGCCCCAGCATTTT. Encoded protein: CASRELRDRDQPQHF. The V gene is TRBV19, the J gene TRBJ1-5, with D perhaps TRBD1 (5 bases). Germline V lookup: CDR1 LNHDA, CDR2 SQIVND (reference sequence). This CDR3 contains 15 residues. Trimming cost V 6 bases and J 5 bases, with 17 bases left between them.